Presented here are 27 T cell receptor beta chains from one specimen sequenced in a study of T-cell memory formation after mild COVID-19. MiXCR, run by TCRdb on the 5' RACE reads, gives a single entry per CDR3 protein. Of around 200,000 distinct CDR3 sequences listed, roughly 30% are singletons. Sequencing was carried out using PBMCs or a T cell subset sorted from them (not recorded which). These receptor sequences come from an adult woman who had mild COVID-19 (a few samples of this study predate the infection). Cell type and time point are not known.

The chain couples TRBV7-2 to TRBJ1-6; 8 nucleotides line up with TRBD1. The CDR3 extends over 18 amino acids. Germline V CDR1 and CDR2: SGHTA, FQGNSA. Germline trimming cut 1 base from V and 7 bases from J; bases unmatched to any gene: 12. CDR3 bases: TGTGCCAGCAGCTTAGTAGGCGCAGGGGGCAGTAGGAATTCACCCCTCCACTTT. Translation: CASSLVGAGGSRNSPLHF.

Remarks on this clonotype: This may come from a read error, since a much larger clone is one base off. The chain has TRBV5-6 and TRBJ2-3, with no clear D. Germline V gene sequence: CDR1 SGHDT, CDR2 YYEEEE. The CDR3 has 13 residues. Trimming stripped 0 bases from V and 1 base from J, with 3 bases between. CDR3 in amino acids: CASSLDRTDTQYF. CDR3 DNA sequence: TGTGCCAGCAGCTTGGACCGCACAGATACGCAGTATTTT.

The V call is TRBV4-3, the J call TRBJ1-1; D unclear. V was cut by 0 bases and J by 1 base, with 12 bases left in between. This CDR3 comprises 16 residues. CDR1 is LGHNA, CDR2 YSLEER, per germline. DNA of the CDR3: TGCGCCAGCAGCCAAGATCCGGTGCAGACGAACACTGAAGCTTTCTTT. This gives the protein CASSQDPVQTNTEAFF.

This clonotype was observed a handful of times. CDR3 in DNA: TGCGCCAGCAGCTTGGGAGGTGAGAACACTGAAGCTTTCTTT. Protein product: CASSLGGENTEAFF. V gene TRBV5-1 combines with J gene TRBJ1-1, with D unresolved. The CDR3 contains 14 residues. V lost 0 bases to trimming and J lost 1 base, with 7 bases between them. The germline CDR1 and CDR2 sequences are SGHRS and YFSETQ. The full variable domain, with the rest looked up from reference TRBV5-1 and TRBJ1-1, is KAGVTQTPRYLIKTRGQQVTLSCSPISGHRSVSWYQQTPGQGLQFLFEYFSETQRNKGNFPGRFSGRQFSNSRSEMNVSTLELGDSALYLCASSLGGENTEAFFGQGTRLTVV.

The chain links TRBV6-6 to TRBJ2-7; 7 bases are a match to TRBD2. The germline V gene encodes CDR1 MNHNY and CDR2 SVGAGI (reference sequence). The CDR3 totals 14 residues. J lost 2 bases, V lost 8 bases, and 9 bases had no gene match. The CDR3 nucleotides read TGTGCCAGCTCCGGGGGGAATGACCCCTACGAGCAGTACTTC. Residues: CASSGGNDPYEQYF.

This clonotype was counted between two and nine times. This chain connects TRBV12-3 or TRBV12-4 to TRBJ2-2; maybe TRBD1 (7 bases). V dropped 11 bases and J dropped 2 bases, with 15 bases sitting between them. This CDR3 spans 14 amino acids. The CDR3 protein is CALRGEVNTGELFF. CDR3 DNA sequence: TGTGCCCTCAGGGGGGAAGTAAACACCGGGGAGCTGTTTTTT.

The chain couples TRBV3-1 to TRBJ2-2; 9 positions match TRBD2. The CDR3 length is 15 residues. Germline trimming cut 5 bases from V and 2 bases from J; bases unmatched to any gene: 3. Per the germline V gene, CDR1 is LGHDT and CDR2 is YNNKEL (reference sequence). This CDR3 is CASSDLAGNTGELFF. Written as DNA, the CDR3 is TGTGCCAGCAGCGACCTAGCGGGAAACACCGGGGAGCTGTTTTTT.

The CDR3 sequence: CSARADGGYGYTF. The CDR3 nucleotides are TGCAGTGCTAGGGCGGACGGAGGGTATGGCTACACCTTC. The chain recombines TRBV20-1 with TRBJ1-2, with D hard to call. The germline gives CDR1 DFQATT, CDR2 SNEGSKA (reference sequence). With 3 bases removed from V and 5 bases from J, the gap between germline ends came to 13 bases. The CDR3 runs 13 residues.

The V call is TRBV7-9, the J call TRBJ2-2; TRBD1 agrees at 9 bases. From germline, CDR1 is SEHNR and CDR2 FQNEAQ (reference sequence). V was pared by 5 bases and J by 4 bases, with 8 bases of the junction left unmatched. This CDR3 is 16 amino acids long. DNA of the CDR3: TGTGCCAGCAGCCGGGACAGGGCTTGGGGCACCGGGGAGCTGTTTTTT. Its protein product is CASSRDRAWGTGELFF.

The chain couples TRBV9 to TRBJ2-3; D is unresolved. The CDR3 spans 13 residues. Trimming stripped 0 bases from V and 2 bases from J, with 4 bases between. Per the germline V gene, CDR1 is SGDLS and CDR2 is YYNGEE. CDR3 sequence (DNA): TGTGCCAGCAGCGTAGCGGACACAGATACGCAGTATTTT. This sequence encodes CASSVADTDTQYF.

Only a few counts were recorded for this clonotype. The chain uses TRBV7-3 and TRBJ2-1; the D gene is possibly TRBD2 (6 bases). Looked up from germline, CDR1 is SGHTA and CDR2 is FQGTGA. CDR3 length equals 14 residues. With 2 bases removed from V and 7 bases from J, the gap between germline ends came to 12 bases. The CDR3 sequence is CASSLAGTRNEQFF. CDR3 coding DNA: TGTGCCAGCAGCTTAGCGGGAACAAGAAATGAGCAGTTCTTC.

The V gene is TRBV5-1, the J gene TRBJ2-5; D assignment may be TRBD1 or TRBD2 (5 bases each). CDR1 and CDR2 (germline): SGHRS, YFSETQ. The CDR3 contains 13 residues. V was shortened by 5 bases and J by 1 base, with 9 bases between the two germline ends. This CDR3 reads CASSTGLQETQYF. CDR3 coding DNA: TGCGCCAGCAGTACGGGGCTCCAAGAGACCCAGTACTTC.

In this sample, this clonotype turned up once. The CDR3: CASSPGDRLLDQPQHF. The CDR3, as DNA: TGTGCCAGCAGTCCTGGAGACAGACTTTTGGATCAGCCCCAGCATTTT. The rearrangement joins TRBV27 to TRBJ1-5; D is perhaps TRBD1 (5 bases). Per germline, CDR1 MNHEY and CDR2 SMNVEV (reference sequence). The CDR3 runs 16 residues. V was cut by 5 bases and J by 5 bases, with 19 bases left in between.

This clonotype was detected a few times. The V gene is TRBV6-5, the J gene TRBJ2-7; possible D gene TRBD2, 6 bases. The V gene's germline CDR1 is MNHEY and CDR2 SVGAGI. This CDR3 has 16 amino acids. The V end lost 4 bases, the J end lost 4 bases, and 20 bases lay between the germline ends. The CDR3 here is CASSSPRGTGTYEQYF. Here the CDR3 DNA reads TGTGCCAGCAGTTCCCCTCGGGGGACCGGGACGTACGAGCAGTACTTC.

This clonotype turned up a few times. The chain carries TRBV7-6 and TRBJ2-1; D possibly corresponds to TRBD1 (5 bases). Germline V gene lookup returns CDR1 SGHVS and CDR2 FNYEAQ. With 3 bases removed from V and 8 bases from J, the gap between germline ends came to 14 bases. The CDR3 has 14 residues. The chain's CDR3 is CASSLKRGADEQFF. CDR3 coding DNA: TGTGCCAGCAGCTTGAAAAGGGGTGCCGATGAGCAGTTCTTC.

The chain has TRBV6-5 and TRBJ2-3; no clear D gene. Trimming stripped 2 bases from V and 3 bases from J, with 9 bases between. The CDR3 length is 14 residues. Looked up from germline, CDR1 is MNHEY and CDR2 is SVGAGI. Here the CDR3 DNA reads TGTGCCAGCAGTTACGAGGTAGAAACAGATACGCAGTATTTT. It translates to CASSYEVETDTQYF.

This clonotype was counted between two and nine times. The chain combines TRBV7-2 with TRBJ2-5; TRBD1 is a possible D gene (6 bases). Per germline, CDR1 SGHTA and CDR2 FQGNSA. The CDR3 length is 12 residues. Trimming shortened V by 4 bases and J by 6 bases, and 9 bases separated the two germline ends. The CDR3: CASSSRGKTQYF. For the CDR3, the DNA is TGTGCCAGCAGCTCCAGGGGAAAGACCCAGTACTTC.

This clonotype occurred a few times. This chain joins TRBV7-9 and TRBJ2-7; D is possibly TRBD1 (5 bases). Germline V gene sequence: CDR1 SEHNR, CDR2 FQNEAQ (reference sequence). Trimming removed 5 bases at V and 4 bases at J, with 9 bases between. The CDR3 length is 12 residues. This chain's CDR3 is CASSTQVYEQYF. The CDR3 nucleotides read TGTGCCAGCAGCACACAGGTTTACGAGCAGTACTTC.

The chain carries TRBV5-1 and TRBJ2-1, with D possibly called TRBD1 or TRBD2 (6 bases each). Germline CDR1 reads SGHRS; CDR2 reads YFSETQ. V gave up 6 bases and J gave up 6 bases, with 10 bases separating them. The CDR3 runs 12 residues. CDR3: CASKGGLNEQFF. The CDR3 nucleotides read TGCGCCAGCAAGGGGGGACTCAATGAGCAGTTCTTC.

The J gene is TRBJ1-2, the V gene TRBV5-1; the match to TRBD1 covers 7 bases. Losses at the gene ends were 4 bases for V and 0 bases for J; bases not matched to a gene: 18. Germline values: CDR1 SGHRS, CDR2 YFSETQ. This CDR3 region has 19 residues. In DNA, the CDR3 is TGCGCCAGCAGCCAAGTCGGCGGCTTCGGGGACAGCCCTAACTATGGCTACACCTTC. Protein product: CASSQVGGFGDSPNYGYTF.

This rearrangement joins TRBV6-1 to TRBJ1-2; D unclear. Germline values: CDR1 MNHNS, CDR2 SASEGT. The CDR3 loop spans 14 amino acids. V was pared by 5 bases and J by 0 bases, with 10 bases between. In nucleotides, the CDR3 is TGTGCCAGCAGTAAATTTGGGACTAACTATGGCTACACCTTC. Protein product: CASSKFGTNYGYTF.

The V gene is TRBV5-4, the J gene TRBJ2-7; no clear D gene. CDR3 size: 14 residues. The germline V and J ends were trimmed by 2 bases and 6 bases, with 15 bases remaining between them. In germline, CDR1 is SGHNT, CDR2 YYREEE (reference sequence). Here the CDR3 reads CASSLSAEASEQYF. The CDR3 region has the DNA TGTGCCAGCAGCTTATCAGCAGAAGCCTCCGAGCAGTACTTC.

The sample holds a few counts of this clonotype. The J gene is TRBJ2-7, the V gene TRBV5-5; 9 nucleotides line up with TRBD1. The CDR3 sequence is 16 residues long. Losses at the gene ends were 1 base for V and 4 bases for J; bases not matched to a gene: 9. In germline, CDR1 is SGHKS, CDR2 YYEKEE (reference sequence). In nucleotides, the CDR3 is TGTGCCAGCAGCTTGCTGGCCGGGACAGGGATTTACGAGCAGTACTTC. It translates to CASSLLAGTGIYEQYF.

This clonotype was recorded at least ten times. The chain couples TRBV19 to TRBJ2-4, with a weak D call TRBD2 (6 bases). V gave up 9 bases and J gave up 1 base, with 19 bases separating them. The V gene's germline CDR1 is LNHDA and CDR2 SQIVND (reference sequence). The CDR3 has 16 residues. As DNA, the CDR3 is TGTGCCAGCACGCGGGATACTCGGGATGCCAAAAACATTCAGTACTTC. This codes for CASTRDTRDAKNIQYF.

Concerning this clonotype: The junction and the germline gene differ at one end; a read error may be behind it. This chain uses TRBV3-1 with TRBJ1-1; weak D call: TRBD1 (6 bases). Per the germline V gene, CDR1 is LGHDT and CDR2 is YNNKEL (reference sequence). The CDR3 runs to 15 residues. CDR3 region: CASRQDSGVYTEAFF. In DNA, the CDR3 is TGTGCCAGCAGGCAAGATTCAGGGGTGTACACTGAAGCTTTCTTT.

This clonotype came up a few times. V is TRBV7-2 and J is TRBJ2-1; no firm D call. This CDR3 comprises 12 residues. Trimming took off 5 bases at V and 13 bases at J, with 15 bases between the two ends. Germline CDR1 SGHTA, CDR2 FQGNSA. The CDR3 is CASSPLSTPQFF. The CDR3 DNA reads TGTGCCAGCAGCCCTCTTTCAACCCCCCAGTTCTTC.

This clonotype was counted only a few times. This chain connects TRBV12-3 or TRBV12-4 to TRBJ2-1; D not resolved. This CDR3 is 12 amino acids long. Trimming shortened V by 6 bases and J by 2 bases, and 5 bases separated the two germline ends. CDR3 loop: CASSPAYNEQFF. The CDR3 DNA follows: TGTGCCAGCAGCCCAGCCTACAATGAGCAGTTCTTC.